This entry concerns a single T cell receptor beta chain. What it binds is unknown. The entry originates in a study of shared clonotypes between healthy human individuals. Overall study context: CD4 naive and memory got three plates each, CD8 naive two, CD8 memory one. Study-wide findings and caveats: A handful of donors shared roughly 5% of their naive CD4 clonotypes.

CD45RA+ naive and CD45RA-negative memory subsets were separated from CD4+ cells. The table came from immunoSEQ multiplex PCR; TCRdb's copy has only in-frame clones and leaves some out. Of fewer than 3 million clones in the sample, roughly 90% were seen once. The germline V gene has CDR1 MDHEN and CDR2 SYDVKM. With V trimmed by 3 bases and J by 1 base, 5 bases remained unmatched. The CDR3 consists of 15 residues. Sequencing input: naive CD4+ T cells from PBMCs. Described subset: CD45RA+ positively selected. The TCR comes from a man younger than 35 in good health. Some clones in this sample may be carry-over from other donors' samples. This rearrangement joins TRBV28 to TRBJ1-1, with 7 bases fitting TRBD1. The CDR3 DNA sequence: TGTGCCAGCAGTTTCGGGACAGCCCGGAACACTGAAGCTTTCTTT. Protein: CASSFGTARNTEAFF.